This record concerns one T cell receptor (gamma chain) sequence. Its specificity is unknown. The data derive from a study of Vδ1+ human thymocytes. Sequences come from RNA converted to cDNA by reverse transcription. Pooled V-gene forward primers with one constant-region reverse primer generated the CDR3 amplicons by multiplex PCR. TCRdb re-identified clones in the multiplex PCR reads via CATT. The data hold some 22,000 gamma-chain clones, with roughly an eighth observed a single time. Study-wide results and caveats: Thymic delta-chain repertoires held roughly 18% Vdelta2 sequences and few Vdelta3, despite high sort purity. Thymic TRG and TRD repertoires appeared highly polyclonal, with Gaussian CDR3 length distributions.

The J segment lost 0 bases and the V segment lost 0 bases, leaving 7 bases of the junction unmatched. The germline gives CDR1 VTNTFY, CDR2 YDVSTARD (reference sequence). The CDR3 has 17 residues. The sequenced sample was Vdelta1+ gamma-delta thymocytes from the thymus. The sample's subset: FACS-sorted CD3+ TCRalphabeta- TCRVdelta1+ TCRVdelta2- thymocytes. This receptor was identified in a child under three years old who had congenital heart surgery. The V gene is TRGV3, the J gene TRGJP2. The CDR3 bases are TGTGCCACCTGGGACAGGCAGGAGGATAGTAGTGATTGGATCAAGACGTTT. This encodes CATWDRQEDSSDWIKTF.